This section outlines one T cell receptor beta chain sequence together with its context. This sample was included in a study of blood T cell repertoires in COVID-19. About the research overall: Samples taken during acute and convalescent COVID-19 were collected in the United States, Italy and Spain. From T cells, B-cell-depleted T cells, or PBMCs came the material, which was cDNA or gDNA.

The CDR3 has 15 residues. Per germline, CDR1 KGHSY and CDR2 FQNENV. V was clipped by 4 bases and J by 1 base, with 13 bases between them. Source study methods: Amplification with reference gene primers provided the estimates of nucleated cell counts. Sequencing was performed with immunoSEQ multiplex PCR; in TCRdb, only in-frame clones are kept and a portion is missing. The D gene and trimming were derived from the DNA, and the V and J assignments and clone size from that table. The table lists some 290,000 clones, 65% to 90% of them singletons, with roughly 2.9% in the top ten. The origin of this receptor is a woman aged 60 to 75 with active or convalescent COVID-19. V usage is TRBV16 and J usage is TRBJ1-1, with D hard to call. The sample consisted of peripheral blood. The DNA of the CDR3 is TGTGCCAGCAGCCCAAACCGGGGTGGGAACACTGAAGCTTTCTTT. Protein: CASSPNRGGNTEAFF.